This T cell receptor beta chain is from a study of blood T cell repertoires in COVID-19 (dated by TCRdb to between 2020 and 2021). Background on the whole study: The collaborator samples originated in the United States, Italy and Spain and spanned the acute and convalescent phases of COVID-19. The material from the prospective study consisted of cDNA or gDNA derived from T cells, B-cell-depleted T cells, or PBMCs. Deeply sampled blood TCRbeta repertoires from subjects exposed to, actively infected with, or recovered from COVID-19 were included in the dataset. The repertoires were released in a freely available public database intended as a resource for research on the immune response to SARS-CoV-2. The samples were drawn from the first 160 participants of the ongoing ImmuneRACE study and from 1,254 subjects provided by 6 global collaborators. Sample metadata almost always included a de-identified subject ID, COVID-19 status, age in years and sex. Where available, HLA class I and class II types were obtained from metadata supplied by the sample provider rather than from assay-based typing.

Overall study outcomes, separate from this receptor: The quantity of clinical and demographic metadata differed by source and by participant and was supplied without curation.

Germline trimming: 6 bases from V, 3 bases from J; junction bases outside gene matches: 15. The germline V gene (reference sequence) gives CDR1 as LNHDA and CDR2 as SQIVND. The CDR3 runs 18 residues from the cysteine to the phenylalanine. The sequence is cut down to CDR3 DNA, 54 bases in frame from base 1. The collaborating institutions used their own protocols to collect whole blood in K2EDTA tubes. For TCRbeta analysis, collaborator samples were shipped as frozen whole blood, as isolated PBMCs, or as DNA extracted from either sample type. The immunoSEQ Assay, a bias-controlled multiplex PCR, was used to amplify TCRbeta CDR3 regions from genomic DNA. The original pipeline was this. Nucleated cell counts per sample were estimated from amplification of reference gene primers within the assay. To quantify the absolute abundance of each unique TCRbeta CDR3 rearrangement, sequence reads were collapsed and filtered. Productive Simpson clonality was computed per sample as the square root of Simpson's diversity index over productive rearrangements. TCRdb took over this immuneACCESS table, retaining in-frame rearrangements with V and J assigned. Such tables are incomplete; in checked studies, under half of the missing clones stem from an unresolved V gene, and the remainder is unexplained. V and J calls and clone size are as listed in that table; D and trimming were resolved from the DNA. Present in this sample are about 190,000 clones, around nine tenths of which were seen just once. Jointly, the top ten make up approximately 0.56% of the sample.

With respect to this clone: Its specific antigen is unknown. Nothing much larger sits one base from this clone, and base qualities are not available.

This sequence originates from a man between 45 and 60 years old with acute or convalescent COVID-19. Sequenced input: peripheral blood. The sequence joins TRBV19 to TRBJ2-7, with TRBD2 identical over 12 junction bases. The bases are TGTGCCAGTAGATCGAGTCCTCGGGGACTAGCGGGTTTCTACGAGCAGTACTTC. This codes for CASRSSPRGLAGFYEQYF.